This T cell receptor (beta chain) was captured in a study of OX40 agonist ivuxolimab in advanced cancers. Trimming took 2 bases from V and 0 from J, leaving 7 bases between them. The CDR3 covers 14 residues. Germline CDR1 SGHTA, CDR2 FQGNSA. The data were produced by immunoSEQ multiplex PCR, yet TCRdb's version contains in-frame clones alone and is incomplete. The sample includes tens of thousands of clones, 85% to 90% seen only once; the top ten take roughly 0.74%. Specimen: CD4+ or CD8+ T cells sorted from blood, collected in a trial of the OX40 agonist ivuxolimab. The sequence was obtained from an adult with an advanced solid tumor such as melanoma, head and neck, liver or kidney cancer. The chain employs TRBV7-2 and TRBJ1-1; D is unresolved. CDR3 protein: CASSLSSLNTEAFF. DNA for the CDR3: TGTGCCAGCAGCTTATCAAGCTTGAACACTGAAGCTTTCTTT.